Each of the 19 T cell receptor beta chains below was sequenced from the same sample in a study of blood T cell repertoires in COVID-19. Here immunoSEQ multiplex PCR was the method, and the copy in TCRdb shows in-frame clones only, minus some. The repertoire holds 150,000 to 200,000 clones, 86% seen once, with 7.5% to 10% in the top ten. The material sequenced was PBMCs or T cells enriched from blood (not recorded which). The receptors here all came from a woman aged 25 to 45 who had recovered from COVID-19.

The chain is built from TRBV5-4 and TRBJ2-3; 13 bases align to TRBD2. The CDR3 runs 17 residues. Germline V gives CDR1 SGHNT, CDR2 YYREEE (reference sequence). Trimming took 4 bases from V and 0 from J; bases not matched to a gene: 5. The CDR3 spells CASSPGTSGTSTDTQYF. In DNA form, the CDR3 reads TGTGCCAGCAGCCCAGGGACTAGCGGGACGAGCACAGATACGCAGTATTTT. The whole variable domain, remainder taken from reference TRBV5-4 and TRBJ2-3, is ETGVTQSPTHLIKTRGQQVTLRCSSQSGHNTVSWYQQALGQGPQFIFQYYREEENGRGNFPPRFSGLQFPNYSSELNVNALELDDSALYLCASSPGTSGTSTDTQYFGPGTRLTVL.

The chain links TRBV2 to TRBJ1-4; no definite D call. This CDR3 has 14 residues. Germline values: CDR1 SNHLY, CDR2 FYNNEI. The V end was cut by 2 bases, the J end by 7 bases, with 11 bases between. The chain's CDR3 is CASSERRFGEKLFF. The CDR3 DNA reads as TGTGCCAGCAGTGAACGGAGGTTCGGTGAAAAACTGTTTTTT.

This clone was found once. The chain employs TRBV28 and TRBJ1-3, with D possibly TRBD1 on 6 matching bases. CDR1 MDHEN and CDR2 SYDVKM come from the germline V gene. CDR3 length equals 15 residues. Trimming shortened V by 3 bases and J by 3 bases, and 12 bases separated the two germline ends. As DNA, the CDR3 is TGTGCCAGCAGTTTCGTTACAGGGTTTGGAAACACCATATATTTT. Protein product: CASSFVTGFGNTIYF. The full variable domain, its missing parts supplied by reference TRBV28 and TRBJ1-3, is DVKVTQSSRYLVKRTGEKVFLECVQDMDHENMFWYRQDPGLGLRLIYFSYDVKMKEKGDIPEGYSVSREKKERFSLILESASTNQTSMYLCASSFVTGFGNTIYFGEGSWLTVV.

The chain combines TRBV28 with TRBJ1-2; D possibly corresponds to TRBD1 (5 bases). Germline values: CDR1 MDHEN, CDR2 SYDVKM. The CDR3 has 13 amino acids. V was shortened by 6 bases and J by 4 bases, with 12 bases between the two germline ends. CDR3 sequence: CASRPRAGYGYTF. In nucleotides, the CDR3 is TGTGCCAGCAGGCCCAGGGCCGGCTATGGCTACACCTTC.

The chain uses TRBV5-1 and TRBJ1-4, with 8 bases matching TRBD1. The V segment lost 4 bases and the J segment 6 bases; nucleotides outside the gene matches: 8. The CDR3 sequence is 15 residues long. Germline V gene data show CDR1 as SGHRS and CDR2 as YFSETQ. The CDR3 here is CASSAPGTGHEKLFF. CDR3 nucleotide sequence: TGCGCCAGCAGCGCCCCCGGGACAGGCCATGAAAAACTGTTTTTT.

J is TRBJ2-7 and V is TRBV25-1; TRBD1 matches 11 bases. Germline CDR1 and CDR2: MGHDK and SYGVNS. V lost 6 bases to trimming and J lost 1 base; unmatched junction nucleotides: 5. This CDR3 is 15 amino acids long. The CDR3 region is CASRPGQGASYEQYF. As DNA, the CDR3 is TGTGCCAGCAGACCCGGACAGGGGGCTTCCTACGAGCAGTACTTC.

This clone was seen a handful of times. The CDR3 DNA is TGTGCCAGCAGTTACAAAGAGTTCGCCTACGAGCAGTACTTC. It encodes CASSYKEFAYEQYF. The chain combines TRBV6-5 with TRBJ2-7; D not resolved. This CDR3 region has 14 residues. V was pared by 2 bases and J by 2 bases, with 10 bases between. Germline V gene sequence: CDR1 MNHEY, CDR2 SVGAGI.

The chain combines TRBV7-9 with TRBJ2-1, with 8 bases aligning to TRBD2. Germline trimming cut 4 bases from V and 0 bases from J; bases unmatched to any gene: 8. This CDR3 comprises 17 residues. Looked up from germline, CDR1 is SEHNR and CDR2 is FQNEAQ (reference sequence). The CDR3 sequence: CASSSTSGQSSYNEQFF. For the CDR3, the DNA is TGTGCCAGCAGCTCAACTAGCGGACAGAGCTCCTACAATGAGCAGTTCTTC.

This clone came up a few times. The J gene is TRBJ2-1, the V gene TRBV12-3 or TRBV12-4, with D possibly being TRBD1 (6 bases). Between the trimmed V and J ends, which lost 1 base and 7 bases, there was a span of 8 bases. This CDR3 is built from 13 residues. The CDR3 nucleotides read TGTGCCAGCAGTTTAGGACAGGTTAATGAGCAGTTCTTC. This codes for CASSLGQVNEQFF.

J is TRBJ1-5 and V is TRBV11-2; D is ambiguous. Germline-derived CDR1 and CDR2 are SGHAT and FQNNGV. The CDR3 loop spans 13 amino acids. V lost 5 bases and J lost 6, with 11 bases in between. In DNA, the CDR3 is TGTGCCAGCAGCCAAGACTGGAGTCAGCCCCAGCATTTT. Translating it yields CASSQDWSQPQHF.

V and J are TRBV12-5 and TRBJ1-1; the D gene is possibly TRBD1 (6 bases). From germline, CDR1 is LGHNT and CDR2 FRNRAP. The CDR3 runs to 13 residues. Trimming left V 3 bases short and J 5 bases short, with 10 bases between. CDR3 sequence (DNA): TGTGCTAGTGGTTTAGAAGGGGGTACTGAAGCTTTCTTT. Amino acid sequence: CASGLEGGTEAFF.

V is TRBV7-9 and J is TRBJ1-1; 9 bases fit TRBD1. Germline loops: CDR1 SEHNR, CDR2 FQNEAQ (reference sequence). CDR3 length: 16 amino acids. Germline trimming cut 5 bases from V and 2 bases from J; bases unmatched to any gene: 9. The CDR3 nucleotides are TGTGCCAGCAGCCCTAGGGGGACAGGGTTTAACACTGAAGCTTTCTTT. Amino acids: CASSPRGTGFNTEAFF.

This chain uses TRBV9 with TRBJ2-1; D is possibly TRBD2 (6 bases). This CDR3 has 15 residues. Per the germline V gene, CDR1 is SGDLS and CDR2 is YYNGEE. Trimming removed 0 bases from V and 0 bases from J, with 7 bases in between. DNA for the CDR3: TGTGCCAGCAGCGTAGGGACTAACTCCTACAATGAGCAGTTCTTC. Its protein is CASSVGTNSYNEQFF. Supplemented by reference TRBV9 and TRBJ2-1, the full variable domain reads DSGVTQTPKHLITATGQRVTLRCSPRSGDLSVYWYQQSLDQGLQFLIQYYNGEERAKGNILERFSAQQFPDLHSELNLSSLELGDSALYFCASSVGTNSYNEQFFGPGTRLTVL.

The chain uses TRBV5-1 and TRBJ2-1, with 14 bases aligning to TRBD2. Germline lookup yields CDR1 SGHRS and CDR2 YFSETQ. This CDR3 region has 15 residues. Trimming took 6 bases from V and 10 from J; bases not matched to a gene: 9. CDR3 loop: CASIQGLAGEKEQFF. The CDR3 nucleotides are TGCGCCAGCATACAGGGACTAGCGGGAGAAAAGGAGCAGTTCTTC.

CDR3 sequence: CASSSPGTEAFF. Written as DNA, the CDR3 is TGTGCCAGCAGCTCACCCGGGACTGAAGCTTTCTTT. The chain couples TRBV3-1 (or the pseudogene TRBV3-2) to TRBJ1-1; D unresolved. The germline V and J ends were trimmed by 5 bases and 5 bases, with 9 bases remaining between them. CDR1 is LGHDT, CDR2 YNNKEL, per germline (reference sequence). This CDR3 region has 12 residues.

V usage is TRBV28 and J usage is TRBJ2-1; D is undetermined. With 5 bases removed from V and 9 bases from J, the gap between germline ends came to 11 bases. Per the germline V gene, CDR1 is MDHEN and CDR2 is SYDVKM. The length of the CDR3 is 12 residues. For the CDR3, the DNA is TGTGCCAGCAGTCTTGCTATGAGTGAGCAGTTCTTC. It translates to CASSLAMSEQFF.

The CDR3 nucleotides read TGTGCCAGCTGTACTAGCGGGAGCCACGAGCAGTACTTC. Protein sequence: CASCTSGSHEQYF. This chain connects TRBV6-5 to TRBJ2-7; 11 bases map to TRBD2. This CDR3 spans 13 amino acids. Germline assignment: CDR1 MNHEY and CDR2 SVGAGI. Germline trimming cut 8 bases from V and 5 bases from J; bases unmatched to any gene: 5.

This sequence joins TRBV5-4 and TRBJ2-5; TRBD2 might be the D (7 bases). The CDR3 runs to 13 residues. Germline assignment: CDR1 SGHNT and CDR2 YYREEE (reference sequence). The V and J ends lost 3 bases and 3 bases respectively, with 9 bases between them. CDR3 sequence reads: CASSWEGEETQYF. The DNA for the CDR3 is TGTGCCAGCAGCTGGGAGGGGGAAGAGACCCAGTACTTC.

This rearrangement joins TRBV24-1 to TRBJ2-1; 11 bases match TRBD2. J was trimmed by 4 bases and V by 2 bases; bases with no gene match: 6. From germline, CDR1 is KGHDR and CDR2 SFDVKD. The CDR3 runs to 17 residues. The CDR3 sequence: CATSDSSGTSGYNEQFF. In nucleotides, the CDR3 is TGTGCCACCAGTGATTCCTCCGGGACTAGCGGTTACAATGAGCAGTTCTTC.